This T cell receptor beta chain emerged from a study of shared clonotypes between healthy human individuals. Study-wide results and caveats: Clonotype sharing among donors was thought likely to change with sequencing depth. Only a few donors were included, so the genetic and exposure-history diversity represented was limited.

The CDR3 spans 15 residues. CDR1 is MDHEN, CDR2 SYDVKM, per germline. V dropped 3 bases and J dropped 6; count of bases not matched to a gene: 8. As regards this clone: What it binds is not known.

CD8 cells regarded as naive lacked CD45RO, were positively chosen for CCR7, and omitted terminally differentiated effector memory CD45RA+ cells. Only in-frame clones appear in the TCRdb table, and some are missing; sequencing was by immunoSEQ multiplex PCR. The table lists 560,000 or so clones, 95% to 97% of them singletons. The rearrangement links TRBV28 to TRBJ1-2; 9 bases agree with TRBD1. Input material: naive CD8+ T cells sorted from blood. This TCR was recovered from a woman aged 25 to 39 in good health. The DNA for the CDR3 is TGTGCCAGCAGTTTTCCCGGGACAGGGCTGGATGGCTACACCTTC. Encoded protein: CASSFPGTGLDGYTF.